Described below is a single T cell receptor (beta chain) sequence and its context. The V gene lost 5 bases and the J gene lost 8 bases, with 10 bases spanning the gap. There are 13 residues in the CDR3. Germline CDR1 SGHTA, CDR2 FQGTGA. This entry belongs to a study of blood T cell repertoires in COVID-19. Study overall: Samples taken during acute and convalescent COVID-19 were collected in the United States, Italy and Spain. PBMCs, B-cell-depleted T cells, or T cells were the source of the cDNA or gDNA that made up the material.

Authors' analysis steps: Nucleated cell number was recorded as an estimate derived from reference gene primer amplification. Some clones are missing from TCRdb's copy, which holds only in-frame ones; the method was immunoSEQ multiplex PCR. That table supplies the V and J calls and clone size; D and trimming were determined from the DNA. The table has 250,000 to 350,000 clones, about 90% seen once; the top ten hold around 7.8%. This clonotype was sampled from a woman aged 45-59 years who had recovered from COVID-19. Sequenced input: peripheral blood. The V gene is TRBV7-3, the J gene TRBJ1-6, with D tentatively TRBD1 (6 bases). The CDR3 nucleotides are TGTGCCAGCAGCGGGACATCTCATTCACCCCTCCACTTT. Amino acid sequence: CASSGTSHSPLHF.